This T cell receptor beta chain was retrieved from a study of T cell clones after liver transplantation (dated by TCRdb to between 2018 and 2021). Concerning the study at large: The samples were obtained from ITN030ST, a randomized trial that attempted immunosuppression withdrawal within 2 years after liver transplantation. Donor-reactive T cell clones were identified using TCRbeta sequencing after a pre-transplant mixed lymphocyte reaction and were then followed in post-transplant blood. As an antigen-independent comparator for donor-reactive sequences, third party-reactive TCRbeta sequences were also identified from pre-transplant MLRs. Three of the eight recipients were HCV-positive; the others were transplanted for non-autoimmune, non-viral indications. Subjects received no induction therapy and standard immunosuppression until randomization at 12-24 months post-transplant. Tolerance was defined as complete withdrawal of immunosuppression for at least one year without a rise in liver enzymes beyond twice the upper limit of normal. Blood samples were taken pre-transplant, pre-randomization before withdrawal, and post-randomization after full withdrawal or failed withdrawal. A cohort of 8 liver transplant recipients was studied, of whom 3 were classified as tolerant and 5 as non-tolerant.

Its CDR3 holds 17 amino acids, cysteine through phenylalanine. Only CDR3 DNA remains: 51 bases, in frame from the first base. V and J are truncated by 6 bases and 0 bases respectively, leaving an intervening sequence of 15 bases. Per the germline V gene, MDHEN is the CDR1 and SYDVKM is the CDR2. Frozen genomic DNA underwent high-throughput TCRbeta CDR3 sequencing by immunoSEQ, including PCR amplification, mapping, bias correction and internal controls. The source study handled its data this way. Only productive rearrangements were retained, with each unique TCRbeta sequence defined by its CDR3 nucleotide sequence together with its V and J gene. A sequence counted as donor-reactive only if the sequence showed at least 5-fold expansion in CFSE-low cells compared with unstimulated pre-transplant cells and had a frequency of at least 0.01%. Minimum frequency thresholds were set for each subject based on the unstimulated sample with the lowest template count, ensuring at least 90% detection power. Repertoire turnover was measured by Jensen-Shannon divergence between the top 1000 TCRbeta sequences post- and pre-transplant. Two-sided Fisher's exact tests were used to test for changes in how often donor-reactive sequences were detected. The table comes from immuneACCESS by way of TCRdb, which keeps in-frame sequences with V and J called. Part of the clones is missing from these tables; in studies checked, under half for an unresolved V gene and the rest for unknown reasons. The D gene and trimming were derived from the DNA, and the V and J assignments and clone size from that table. Within this sample are roughly 40,000 clones, with 85% to 90% of them counted one time only. More than 2% of the sample lies in the top ten.

Unstimulated PBMCs, after thawing, were stained for CD3, CD4 and CD8 and then FACS-sorted into CD3+CD4+ and CD3+CD8+ populations. All 8 studied subjects were randomized to immunosuppression withdrawal. Genomic DNA was isolated with the Qiagen DNeasy Blood and Tissue Kit. Results the study describes overall, beyond this receptor: The conclusions were considered preliminary, being limited by small, heterogeneous patient numbers and non-standardized post-transplant time points. In most of the 8 subjects, regardless of tolerance or HCV status, circulating donor-reactive CD4 TCRbeta sequences dropped significantly post-transplant. Low numbers of available donor cells limited the measurable donor-reactive repertoire in a couple of subjects. The decline in donor-reactive sequences exceeded the decline in third party-reactive sequences, suggesting partial antigen-specific deletion that was unrelated to withdrawal success. After accounting for repertoire turnover, donor-reactive detection was significantly reduced in 7 of 8 subjects for CD4 and 8 of 8 for CD8. Because allograft tissue specimens were not available, migration of donor-reactive T cells into the graft, rather than deletion, may have occurred.

Notes on this clone: It has no known antigen specificity. No qualities accompany the bases; no much larger clone lies one base away.

The specimen was CD4+ T cells from blood, collected 24 months after liver transplant. The sequence came from a human patient who received a liver transplant. In patients who had a transplant, some T cells may come from the graft donor. The rearrangement joined TRBV28 to TRBJ2-6, and possibly TRBD2, on 6 matching bases. Here is the DNA: TGTGCCAGCAGCACTCCTCCCGGGGGCTCTGGGGCCAACGTCCTGACTTTC. Its translation is CASSTPPGGSGANVLTF.